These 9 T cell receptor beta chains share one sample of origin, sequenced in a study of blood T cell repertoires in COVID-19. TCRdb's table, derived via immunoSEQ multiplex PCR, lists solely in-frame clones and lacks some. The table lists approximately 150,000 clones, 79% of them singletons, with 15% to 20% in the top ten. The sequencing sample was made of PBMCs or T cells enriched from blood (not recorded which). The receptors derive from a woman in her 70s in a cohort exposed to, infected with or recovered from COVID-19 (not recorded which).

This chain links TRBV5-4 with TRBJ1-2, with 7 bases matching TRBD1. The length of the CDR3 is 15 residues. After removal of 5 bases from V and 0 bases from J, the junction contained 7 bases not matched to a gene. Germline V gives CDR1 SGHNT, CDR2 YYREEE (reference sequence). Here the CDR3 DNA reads TGTGCCAGCAGGTTTCCGGGACAGCCTAACTATGGCTACACCTTC. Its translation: CASRFPGQPNYGYTF.

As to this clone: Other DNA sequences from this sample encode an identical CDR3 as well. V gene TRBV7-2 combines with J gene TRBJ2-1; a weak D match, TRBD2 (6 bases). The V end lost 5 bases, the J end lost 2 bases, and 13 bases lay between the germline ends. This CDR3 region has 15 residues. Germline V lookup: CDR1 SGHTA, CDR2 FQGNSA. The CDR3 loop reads CASSLTSRPYNEQFF. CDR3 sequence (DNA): TGTGCCAGCAGCCTGACTAGTCGGCCCTACAATGAGCAGTTCTTC.

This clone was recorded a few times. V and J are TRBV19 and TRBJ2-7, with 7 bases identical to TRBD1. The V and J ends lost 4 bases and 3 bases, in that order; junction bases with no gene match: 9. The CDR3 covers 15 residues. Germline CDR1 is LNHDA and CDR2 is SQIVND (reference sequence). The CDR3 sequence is CASSTIGTDSYEQYF. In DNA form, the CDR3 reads TGTGCCAGTAGTACGATAGGGACAGACAGCTACGAGCAGTACTTC.

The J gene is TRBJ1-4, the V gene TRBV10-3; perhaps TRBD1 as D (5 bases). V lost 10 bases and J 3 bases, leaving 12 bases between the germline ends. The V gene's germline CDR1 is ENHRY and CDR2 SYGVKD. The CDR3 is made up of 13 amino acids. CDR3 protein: CATSSGANEKLFF. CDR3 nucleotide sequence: TGTGCCACTAGTTCGGGGGCTAATGAAAAACTGTTTTTT.

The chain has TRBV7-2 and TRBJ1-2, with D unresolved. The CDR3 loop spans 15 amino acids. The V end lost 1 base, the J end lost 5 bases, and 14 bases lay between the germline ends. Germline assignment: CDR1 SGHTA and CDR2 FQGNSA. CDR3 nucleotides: TGTGCCAGCAGCTTAGGGAGGGAATGGGATTATGGCTACACCTTC. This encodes CASSLGREWDYGYTF.

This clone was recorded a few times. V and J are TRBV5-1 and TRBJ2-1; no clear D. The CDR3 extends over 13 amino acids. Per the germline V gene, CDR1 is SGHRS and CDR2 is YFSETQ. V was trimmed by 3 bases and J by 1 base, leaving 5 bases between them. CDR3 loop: CASSYGSYNEQFF. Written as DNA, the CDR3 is TGCGCCAGCAGCTACGGTTCCTACAATGAGCAGTTCTTC.

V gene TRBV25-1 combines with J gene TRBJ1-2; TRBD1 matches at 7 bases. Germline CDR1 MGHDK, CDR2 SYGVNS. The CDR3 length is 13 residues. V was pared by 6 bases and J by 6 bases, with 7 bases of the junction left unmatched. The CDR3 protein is CASREGARNGYTF. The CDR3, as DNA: TGTGCCAGCAGAGAGGGGGCGCGGAATGGCTACACCTTC.

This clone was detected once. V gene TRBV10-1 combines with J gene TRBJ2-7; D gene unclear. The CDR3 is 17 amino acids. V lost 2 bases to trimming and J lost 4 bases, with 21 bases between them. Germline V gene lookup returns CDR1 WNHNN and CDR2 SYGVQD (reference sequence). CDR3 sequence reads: CASSETRYLHDEYEQYF. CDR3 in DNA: TGCGCCAGCAGTGAGACCAGGTACTTACATGACGAGTACGAGCAGTACTTC.

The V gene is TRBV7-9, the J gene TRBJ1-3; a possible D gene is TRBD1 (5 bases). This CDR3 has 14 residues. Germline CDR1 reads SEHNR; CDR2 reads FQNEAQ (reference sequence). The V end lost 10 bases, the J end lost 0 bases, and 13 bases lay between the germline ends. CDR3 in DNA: TGTGCCACCGCCCAGGGTAACTCTGGAAACACCATATATTTT. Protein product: CATAQGNSGNTIYF.